These 31 T cell receptor beta chains were all obtained from the same sample, sequenced in a study of a mutant IDH1 vaccine in newly diagnosed glioma. Sample time point: week 35, safety follow-up. Every vaccine dose comprised 300 ug of mutant IDH1 20-mer peptide plus topical imiquimod. The method was immunoSEQ multiplex PCR; TCRdb's version includes in-frame clones alone and lacks a portion of them. The data hold 53,000 or so clones, with roughly 84% observed a single time. Their recognized antigens are unknown. Sequencing used PBMCs, obtained from a glioma patient whose treatment included an IDH1 peptide vaccine. These receptors originate from a man in his forties with glioma.

This clone was seen more than once but under ten times. This chain links TRBV13 with TRBJ2-5, with a possible D match to TRBD1 (6 bases). The CDR3 is 15 residues long. Trimming removed 1 base at V and 1 base at J, with 10 bases between. CDR1 and CDR2 from the germline V gene are PRHDT and FYEKMQ (reference sequence). CDR3 DNA sequence: TGTGCCAGCAGCTTAGCAATGGGGGCCCAAGAGACCCAGTACTTC. This translates into CASSLAMGAQETQYF.

In this sample, this clone turned up a few times. The V call is TRBV30, the J call TRBJ1-6; 7 positions match TRBD1. CDR3 size: 16 residues. J was trimmed by 10 bases and V by 3 bases; bases with no gene match: 15. CDR1 GTSNPN and CDR2 SVGIG come from the germline V gene (reference sequence). As DNA, the CDR3 is TGTGCCTGGAGGGGGCCGACAGGGATAGTAAGATCACCCCTCCACTTT. This codes for CAWRGPTGIVRSPLHF.

The chain is built from TRBV6-1 and TRBJ2-7, with 8 bases that match TRBD1. This CDR3 is 15 amino acids long. Losses at the gene ends were 6 bases for V and 4 bases for J; bases not matched to a gene: 11. Germline CDR1 reads MNHNS; CDR2 reads SASEGT. CDR3 sequence reads: CASSLVQGASYEQYF. The CDR3 coding sequence is TGTGCCAGCAGCCTTGTTCAGGGGGCTTCGTACGAGCAGTACTTC.

This clone was observed a handful of times. The chain links TRBV29-1 to TRBJ2-7, with unresolved D. Trimming shortened V by 5 bases and J by 3 bases, and 8 bases separated the two germline ends. Germline V gives CDR1 SQVTM, CDR2 ANQGSEA. The CDR3 extends over 11 amino acids. CDR3 region: CSVLTDYEQYF. As DNA, the CDR3 is TGCAGCGTTTTAACAGACTACGAGCAGTACTTC.

The CDR3, as DNA: TGTGCCAGCAGCTTAGAAAGGACAGGGGGCGCGGGCTACACCTTC. This translates into CASSLERTGGAGYTF. J is TRBJ1-2 and V is TRBV7-2, with 11 bases that match TRBD1. The trim removed 1 base at V and 8 bases at J, leaving 6 bases unmatched. Germline values: CDR1 SGHTA, CDR2 FQGNSA. The CDR3 is made up of 15 amino acids.

This clone occurred once. CDR3 residues: CASSEARQGGNEQFF. DNA for the CDR3: TGTGCCAGCAGTGAAGCGAGACAGGGGGGCAATGAGCAGTTCTTC. The chain is built from TRBV6-1 and TRBJ2-1; 9 bases are a match to TRBD1. CDR1 is MNHNS, CDR2 SASEGT, per germline. CDR3 length equals 15 residues. V dropped 0 bases and J dropped 6; count of bases not matched to a gene: 3.

The chain is built from TRBV5-8 and TRBJ1-5, with 7 bases aligning to TRBD1. This CDR3 is built from 15 residues. The V gene end was trimmed by 0 bases and the J gene end by 6 bases; junction bases not matched to a gene: 6. Germline V CDR1 and CDR2: SGHTS, YDEGEE. The CDR3 coding sequence is TGTGCCAGCAGCTTGGCCCAGGGGGTAGGTCAGCCCCAGCATTTT. It is translated as CASSLAQGVGQPQHF.

The chain uses TRBV7-2 and TRBJ1-5; TRBD1 matches 11 bases. This CDR3 region has 14 residues. V shed 4 bases and J 6 bases; nucleotides not matched to a gene: 2. In germline, CDR1 is SGHTA, CDR2 FQGNSA. For the CDR3, the DNA is TGTGCCAGCAGCTCGGACAGGGGGCCTCAGCCCCAGCATTTT. Its protein product is CASSSDRGPQPQHF.

V is TRBV6-5 and J is TRBJ2-7; D may be TRBD1 (5 bases). The germline V and J ends were trimmed by 2 bases and 0 bases, with 8 bases remaining between them. The germline CDR1 and CDR2 sequences are MNHEY and SVGAGI. The length of the CDR3 is 14 residues. The DNA of the CDR3 is TGTGCCAGCAGTTACAACACAGGCTCCTACGAGCAGTACTTC. Its protein is CASSYNTGSYEQYF.

V gene TRBV4-1 combines with J gene TRBJ1-6; possibly TRBD1 for D (5 bases). Germline CDR1 and CDR2: MGHRA and YSYEKL. V was trimmed by 4 bases and J by 4 bases, leaving 14 bases between them. This CDR3 is 16 amino acids long. The CDR3 DNA follows: TGCGCCAGCAGCCCGGGGACGGGAAATTATAATTCACCCCTCCACTTT. Translated: CASSPGTGNYNSPLHF.

The rearrangement links TRBV6-1 to TRBJ1-2, with unresolved D. The CDR3 spans 16 residues. Deletions cut 1 base from V and 1 base from J, with 13 bases between. CDR1 is MNHNS and CDR2 is SASEGT in the germline V gene. The CDR3 sequence is CASSEGPRGHNYGYTF. The CDR3 nucleotides are TGTGCCAGCAGTGAAGGGCCACGCGGCCATAACTATGGCTACACCTTC.

The chain employs TRBV7-9 and TRBJ1-3; no clear D. CDR1 and CDR2 from the germline V gene are SEHNR and FQNEAQ (reference sequence). The CDR3 runs 15 residues. Deletions cut 7 bases from V and 0 bases from J, with 13 bases between. CDR3 bases: TGTGCCAGCACCTTCACCTCCATCTCTGGAAACACCATATATTTT. Amino acids: CASTFTSISGNTIYF.

The chain combines TRBV5-4 with TRBJ2-3, with unresolved D. Germline CDR1 and CDR2: SGHNT and YYREEE (reference sequence). V dropped 3 bases and J dropped 7 bases, with 15 bases sitting between them. This CDR3 has 14 amino acids. In DNA, the CDR3 is TGTGCCAGCAGCTCCATAGACCCGGGCCATACGCAGTATTTT. Translation gives CASSSIDPGHTQYF.

The J gene is TRBJ2-1, the V gene TRBV12-5; D not resolved. The CDR3 is 13 amino acids. Trimming left V 1 base short and J 9 bases short, with 10 bases between. Germline values: CDR1 LGHNT, CDR2 FRNRAP. The CDR3 DNA follows: TGTGCTAGTGGTTTGGCAGAATTGGGTGAGCAGTTCTTC. Its protein is CASGLAELGEQFF.

This clone was observed a handful of times. The rearrangement uses TRBV5-1 and TRBJ1-1; a possible D gene is TRBD1 (6 bases). Trimming left V 4 bases short and J 4 bases short, with 17 bases between. This CDR3 has 15 amino acids. Germline V lookup: CDR1 SGHRS, CDR2 YFSETQ. CDR3 sequence (DNA): TGCGCCAGCAGCATTGGGGGGGGCGGGGCCACTGAAGCTTTCTTT. Translated, it gives CASSIGGGGATEAFF.

The rearrangement joins TRBV4-1 to TRBJ2-1, with 16 bases fitting TRBD2. With 2 bases clipped from V and 5 bases from J, the junction kept 9 bases outside the gene matches. CDR3 length: 19 amino acids. Per germline, CDR1 MGHRA and CDR2 YSYEKL. As DNA, the CDR3 is TGCGCCAGCAGCCAACTCCTCCTGGGACTAGCGGGGGGGAACAATGAGCAGTTCTTC. Translating gives CASSQLLLGLAGGNNEQFF.

The chain employs TRBV2 and TRBJ2-7; possible D gene TRBD2, 6 bases. This CDR3 spans 15 amino acids. Germline V gene data show CDR1 as SNHLY and CDR2 as FYNNEI. V shed 1 base and J shed 6 bases, with 16 bases lying between them. CDR3 bases: TGTGCCAGCAGTGAAGAAGATCCGTCCGGGGGCGAGCAGTACTTC. It translates to CASSEEDPSGGEQYF.

The chain combines TRBV5-1 with TRBJ2-3; 14 bases align to TRBD2. J lost 1 base, V lost 1 base, and 5 bases had no gene match. The CDR3 consists of 18 residues. Germline V gives CDR1 SGHRS, CDR2 YFSETQ. CDR3 sequence (DNA): TGCGCCAGCAGCTTGTGGGGACTAGCGGGGGCAGGCACAGATACGCAGTATTTT. Protein: CASSLWGLAGAGTDTQYF.

The chain couples TRBV25-1 to TRBJ2-7; D not certain. V was pared by 3 bases and J by 3 bases, with 6 bases between. The CDR3 consists of 12 residues. The V gene's germline CDR1 is MGHDK and CDR2 SYGVNS. The CDR3 region has the DNA TGTGCCAGCAGTGATAGGGTCTACGAGCAGTACTTC. Amino acid sequence: CASSDRVYEQYF.

The rearrangement uses TRBV5-1 and TRBJ2-7, with 8 positions matching TRBD1. CDR1 SGHRS and CDR2 YFSETQ come from the germline V gene. This CDR3 has 15 amino acids. The V segment lost 0 bases and the J segment 4 bases; nucleotides outside the gene matches: 6. The CDR3 spells CASSLGRTGPYEQYF. The DNA for the CDR3 is TGCGCCAGCAGCTTGGGCCGGACAGGGCCTTACGAGCAGTACTTC.

The rearrangement links TRBV6-5 to TRBJ1-5; TRBD1 might be the D (5 bases). Germline assignment: CDR1 MNHEY and CDR2 SVGAGI. V lost 6 bases and J 8 bases, leaving 11 bases between the germline ends. The CDR3 is made up of 12 amino acids. The CDR3 sequence is CASRTWGKPQHF. CDR3 nucleotide sequence: TGTGCCAGCAGAACGTGGGGGAAGCCCCAGCATTTT.

Only one count was recorded for this clone. The J gene is TRBJ1-3, the V gene TRBV29-1; D is undetermined. The germline V and J ends were trimmed by 6 bases and 0 bases, with 9 bases remaining between them. This CDR3 has 13 amino acids. The germline gives CDR1 SQVTM, CDR2 ANQGSEA. Here the CDR3 DNA reads TGCAGCGTGGTGACAAACTCTGGAAACACCATATATTTT. This translates into CSVVTNSGNTIYF.

In DNA, the CDR3 is TGTGCCACCAGCAGTCCAGGGGGTCGAGATCAGCCCCAGCATTTT. Protein sequence: CATSSPGGRDQPQHF. The chain employs TRBV15 and TRBJ1-5, with 7 bases fitting TRBD1. The CDR3 sequence is 15 residues long. Germline CDR1 and CDR2: LNHNV and YYDKDF (reference sequence). With 3 bases clipped from V and 5 bases from J, the junction kept 7 bases outside the gene matches.

This chain links TRBV15 with TRBJ2-4, with 14 bases aligning to TRBD2. Germline assignment: CDR1 LNHNV and CDR2 YYDKDF (reference sequence). CDR3 length equals 19 residues. V lost 0 bases to trimming and J lost 3 bases; unmatched junction nucleotides: 7. The CDR3 region is CATSRDRGLAGGFKNIQYF. CDR3 in DNA: TGTGCCACCAGCAGAGATCGAGGACTAGCGGGGGGTTTCAAAAACATTCAGTACTTC. Complete variable domain (other parts from reference TRBV15 and TRBJ2-4): DAMVIQNPRYQVTQFGKPVTLSCSQTLNHNVMYWYQQKSSQAPKLLFHYYDKDFNNEADTPDNFQSRRPNTSFCFLDIRSPGLGDTAMYLCATSRDRGLAGGFKNIQYFGAGTRLSVL.

This chain links TRBV27 with TRBJ1-6, with 7 bases matching TRBD1. The J segment lost 10 bases and the V segment lost 6 bases, leaving 9 bases of the junction unmatched. The CDR3 is 14 residues long. Germline CDR1 MNHEY, CDR2 SMNVEV (reference sequence). The CDR3 coding sequence is TGTGCCAGCAGGACAGGGTCGAGGGAGTCACCCCTCCACTTT. Translation gives CASRTGSRESPLHF.

V gene TRBV10-1 combines with J gene TRBJ2-7, with D perhaps being TRBD1 or TRBD2 (5 bases each). This CDR3 comprises 15 residues. The germline V gene has CDR1 WNHNN and CDR2 SYGVQD (reference sequence). With 10 bases removed from V and 3 bases from J, the gap between germline ends came to 22 bases. The CDR3 here is CANSQRGEIIYEQYF. The CDR3 bases are TGCGCCAACTCCCAACGGGGCGAGATTATCTACGAGCAGTACTTC.

Only a few counts were recorded for this clone. This chain connects TRBV7-9 to TRBJ1-6; D is unresolved. CDR1 is SEHNR, CDR2 FQNEAQ, per germline (reference sequence). The CDR3 extends over 12 amino acids. Between the trimmed V and J ends, which lost 3 bases and 8 bases, there was a span of 5 bases. CDR3 nucleotides: TGTGCCAGCAGCTTCGGGGATTCACCCCTCCACTTT. This sequence encodes CASSFGDSPLHF.

The chain links TRBV29-1 to TRBJ2-1; 8 nucleotides line up with TRBD1. Germline CDR1 SQVTM, CDR2 ANQGSEA. V lost 5 bases and J lost 4; bases outside the gene matches: 7. CDR3 length equals 14 residues. The CDR3 nucleotides are TGCAGCGTTAACCGGGACAGGCCATACAATGAGCAGTTCTTC. Translation: CSVNRDRPYNEQFF.

A single count supports this clone. This rearrangement joins TRBV6-5 to TRBJ1-2, with D tentatively TRBD1 (5 bases). V was shortened by 3 bases and J by 8 bases, with 13 bases between the two germline ends. Germline CDR1 MNHEY, CDR2 SVGAGI. The CDR3 is made up of 13 amino acids. The CDR3 loop reads CASSYRGVEGYTF. The DNA for the CDR3 is TGTGCCAGCAGTTATCGAGGGGTAGAAGGCTACACCTTC.

V is TRBV2 and J is TRBJ1-3; D gene ambiguous. Germline lookup yields CDR1 SNHLY and CDR2 FYNNEI. This CDR3 comprises 15 residues. Trimming shortened V by 1 base and J by 0 bases, and 7 bases separated the two germline ends. DNA for the CDR3: TGTGCCAGCAGTGAAGGCGGCTTCTCTGGAAACACCATATATTTT. Its translation is CASSEGGFSGNTIYF. The entire variable domain, with the rest obtained from reference TRBV2 and TRBJ1-3, is as follows: EPEVTQTPSHQVTQMGQEVILRCVPISNHLYFYWYRQILGQKVEFLVSFYNNEISEKSEIFDDQFSVERPDGSNFTLKIRSTKLEDSAMYFCASSEGGFSGNTIYFGEGSWLTVV.

This clone is a singleton in its sample. This rearrangement joins TRBV7-2 to TRBJ2-1, with TRBD1 matching over 9 bases. With V trimmed by 5 bases and J by 9 bases, 11 bases remained unmatched. This CDR3 comprises 15 residues. Germline lookup yields CDR1 SGHTA and CDR2 FQGNSA. The DNA for the CDR3 is TGTGCCAGCAGCGGGGGGGACAGGGTGTTTCGTGAGCAGTTCTTC. This codes for CASSGGDRVFREQFF.